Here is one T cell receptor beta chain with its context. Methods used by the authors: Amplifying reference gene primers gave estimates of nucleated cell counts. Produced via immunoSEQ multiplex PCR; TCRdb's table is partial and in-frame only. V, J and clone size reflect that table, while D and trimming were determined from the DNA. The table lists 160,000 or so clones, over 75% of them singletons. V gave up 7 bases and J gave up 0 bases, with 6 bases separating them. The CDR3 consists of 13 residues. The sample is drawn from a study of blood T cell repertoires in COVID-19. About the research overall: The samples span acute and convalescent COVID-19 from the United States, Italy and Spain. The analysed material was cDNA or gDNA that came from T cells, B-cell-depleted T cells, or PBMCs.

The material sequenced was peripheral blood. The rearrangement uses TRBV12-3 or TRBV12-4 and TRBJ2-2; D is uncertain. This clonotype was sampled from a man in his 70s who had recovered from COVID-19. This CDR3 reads CASKITNTGELFF. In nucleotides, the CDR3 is TGTGCCAGCAAAATTACGAACACCGGGGAGCTGTTTTTT.